This TCR beta chain was recovered during a study of T cells in Graves' hyperthyroidism and ophthalmopathy. About this clonotype: Here the CDR3 omits its conserved ending phenylalanine or tryptophan, so a read error is the likely source. The DNA is omitted, as the CDR3 cannot be located on it reliably, and the CDR3 follows TCRdb's listing.

Germline CDR1 DFQATT, CDR2 SNEGSKA (reference sequence). From its first to its last residue, the CDR3 has 13 amino acids. RNA transcripts gave rise to amplified TCR beta CDR3 regions. HTBI primers drove first-round RT-PCR of the TCR CDR3. TCRdb re-derived calls from the multiplex PCR reads in MiXCR, one entry per CDR3 protein. The data show approximately 600,000 distinct CDR3 sequences, approximately 14% seen once. Sequenced input: blood. The source of this sequence is a young woman with Graves' hyperthyroidism that later progressed to Graves' ophthalmopathy. The rearrangement uses TRBV20-1 and TRBJ1-1; the D call TRBD1 from the table was never checked on the DNA. The CDR3 loop is CSAPRQTNTESFS.